This T cell receptor (beta chain) was retrieved from a study of glioma-infiltrating T cells. The iRepertoire nested amplicon-rescue multiplex PCR amplified TCR alpha and beta CDR3s from RNA. Tissue mRNA or PBMC total RNA, roughly 100-400 ng, went into one-step reverse transcription and amplification. TCRdb ran MiXCR on the multiplex PCR reads and lists one entry per CDR3 protein. The sample has roughly 120,000 distinct CDR3 sequences, about 25% seen once. This CDR3 is built from 15 residues. In germline, CDR1 is SGHDT, CDR2 YYEEEE. The V and J ends lost 4 bases and 2 bases respectively, with 13 bases between them.

The V and J genes are TRBV5-6 and TRBJ1-5; D is perhaps TRBD1 (6 bases). The sample taken for sequencing was glioma tissue, nonneoplastic brain tissue, or PBMCs (not recorded which). The clonotype was recovered from a human donor with low-grade glioma or glioblastoma, undergoing nonglioma brain surgery, or in good health (not recorded which). In nucleotides, the CDR3 is TGTGCCAGCAGCCCCGGAGGGGGTGGCAATCAGCCCCAGCATTTT. This gives the protein CASSPGGGGNQPQHF.